A single sample gave rise to the 18 T cell receptor beta chains below, sequenced in a study of blood T cell repertoires in COVID-19 (dated by TCRdb to 2018 to 2021). Libraries were made using the immunoSEQ multiplex PCR assay. TCRdb obtained this table from immuneACCESS and retained in-frame rearrangements with V and J assigned. These tables miss some clones; where compared with another copy, unresolved V genes account for less than half of the shortfall, and the remainder is unexplained. This sample gives about 100,000 clones in total; roughly 75% of them show up just once. The leading ten clones occupy around 9% of the sample. The source material was peripheral blood. The receptors were sampled from a man between 50 and 59 years old who had recovered from COVID-19.

The chain carries TRBV5-8 and TRBJ2-3, with D possibly TRBD1 on 5 matching bases. V lost 0 bases, J lost 1 base, and 9 bases lay in between. Germline V gene lookup returns CDR1 SGHTS and CDR2 YDEGEE. The CDR3 totals 15 residues. The DNA for the CDR3 is TGTGCCAGCAGCTTGGCAGGGCTTGGCACAGATACGCAGTATTTT. This sequence encodes CASSLAGLGTDTQYF.

The chain combines TRBV2 with TRBJ2-7, with 7 bases identical to TRBD1. Germline V CDR1 and CDR2: SNHLY, FYNNEI. V shed 3 bases, J shed 4 bases, and the junction held 6 bases outside the gene matches. The CDR3 contains 14 residues. In DNA, the CDR3 is TGTGCCAGCAGTGACCAACAGGGGATATACGAGCAGTACTTC. Encoded protein: CASSDQQGIYEQYF.

The rearrangement links TRBV6-2 or TRBV6-3 to TRBJ2-1; D unresolved. Trimming removed 4 bases from V and 9 bases from J, with 10 bases in between. The germline CDR1 and CDR2 sequences are MNHEY and SVGEGT. There are 12 residues in the CDR3. CDR3 bases: TGTGCCAGCAGTTGGGTCAACAGTGAGCAGTTCTTC. It yields the protein CASSWVNSEQFF.

The chain joins TRBV29-1 to TRBJ2-1, with D maybe TRBD2 (6 bases). Trimming stripped 6 bases from V and 5 bases from J, with 11 bases between. The CDR3 consists of 12 residues. The germline gives CDR1 SQVTM, CDR2 ANQGSEA. The DNA of the CDR3 is TGCAGCGTGGAGCGGGTTAACAATGAGCAGTTCTTC. Residues: CSVERVNNEQFF.

The chain is built from TRBV5-1 and TRBJ2-5, with 12 positions matching TRBD2. V was clipped by 4 bases and J by 4 bases; unmatched bases: 5. The CDR3 is made up of 15 amino acids. Germline CDR1 reads SGHRS; CDR2 reads YFSETQ. CDR3 bases: TGCGCCAGCAGCATCAGGACTAGCGGGATAGAGACCCAGTACTTC. This translates into CASSIRTSGIETQYF.

The V and J genes are TRBV15 and TRBJ2-7, with TRBD1 matching 8 bases. This CDR3 is built from 15 residues. Per germline, CDR1 LNHNV and CDR2 YYDKDF (reference sequence). Trimming at V came to 4 bases and at J to 3 bases, leaving 8 bases not matched to a gene. The CDR3 loop is CATSNPQGASYEQYF. CDR3 bases: TGTGCCACCAGCAACCCTCAGGGGGCGAGCTACGAGCAGTACTTC.

The J gene is TRBJ1-6, the V gene TRBV3-1 (or the pseudogene TRBV3-2); no reliable D call. Germline loops: CDR1 LGHDT, CDR2 YNNKEL (reference sequence). The V and J ends lost 2 bases and 7 bases respectively, with 9 bases between them. The CDR3 is made up of 14 amino acids. CDR3 amino acids: CASSQWEVNSPLHF. The CDR3 bases are TGTGCCAGCAGCCAATGGGAGGTAAATTCACCCCTCCACTTT.

CDR3 DNA: TGTGCCAGCAGTCTGGCCGGGACCGGGGGATTCTATGAGCAGTTCTTC. Amino acid sequence: CASSLAGTGGFYEQFF. This sequence joins TRBV27 and TRBJ2-1, with D possibly matching TRBD2 (6 bases). The ends were cut back, 5 bases at V and 8 bases at J, with 22 bases in the middle. Germline values: CDR1 MNHEY, CDR2 SMNVEV (reference sequence). This CDR3 region has 16 residues.

This chain links TRBV21-1 with TRBJ1-5; the table's D call, TRBD1, was not checked against the DNA. TRBV21-1 is termed a pseudogene. The CDR3 is 14 residues long. In DNA, the CDR3 is TGTGCCAGCAGCGCCCAGGGTTACTGTCAGCCCCAGCATTTT. The encoded protein is CASSAQGYCQPQHF.

The chain has TRBV29-1 and TRBJ1-2, with unresolved D. This CDR3 is 13 amino acids long. The V end was cut by 7 bases, the J end by 8 bases, with 20 bases between. The V gene's germline CDR1 is SQVTM and CDR2 ANQGSEA. The CDR3, as DNA: TGCAGCGGAAGCGCAGCAACTATCCAGGGCTACACCTTC. Translated, it gives CSGSAATIQGYTF.

This clone came up a few times. The chain carries TRBV19 and TRBJ1-6, with 7 bases aligning to TRBD1. Germline values: CDR1 LNHDA, CDR2 SQIVND (reference sequence). The CDR3 is 16 residues long. The J segment lost 10 bases and the V segment lost 0 bases, leaving 9 bases of the junction unmatched. CDR3 nucleotides: TGTGCCAGTAGTATAGACAACAGGGGAAGTGGGTCACCCCTCCACTTT. This gives the protein CASSIDNRGSGSPLHF.

In this sample, this clone turned up once. The chain links TRBV10-3 to TRBJ2-2; 8 bases match TRBD2. V lost 0 bases to trimming and J lost 1 base; unmatched junction nucleotides: 1. CDR1 and CDR2 (germline): ENHRY, SYGVKD. The CDR3 has 16 residues. DNA for the CDR3: TGTGCCATCAGTGAGTCTAGCGGGGTGAACACCGGGGAGCTGTTTTTT. Translation gives CAISESSGVNTGELFF.

The V and J genes are TRBV6-1 and TRBJ2-5, with a weak D call TRBD2 (5 bases). CDR1 and CDR2 from the germline V gene are MNHNS and SASEGT. The V end lost 2 bases, the J end lost 1 base, and 8 bases lay between the germline ends. The CDR3 runs to 14 residues. This CDR3 is CASSESGSQETQYF. CDR3 coding DNA: TGTGCCAGCAGTGAATCGGGAAGCCAAGAGACCCAGTACTTC.

V gene TRBV5-6 combines with J gene TRBJ2-3; TRBD2 is a possible D gene (5 bases). Germline V gene data show CDR1 as SGHDT and CDR2 as YYEEEE. Trimming took off 4 bases at V and 3 bases at J, with 12 bases between the two ends. The CDR3 is 14 residues long. CDR3 bases: TGTGCCAGCAGCAGGGTGGGAGCAACAGATACGCAGTATTTT. The encoded protein is CASSRVGATDTQYF.

The genes are TRBV27 and TRBJ2-7; D is perhaps TRBD2 (5 bases). Germline values: CDR1 MNHEY, CDR2 SMNVEV (reference sequence). Trimming pared 7 bases from V and 0 bases from J, leaving 10 bases between. CDR3 size: 13 residues. This CDR3 is CASKGAGSYEQYF. DNA of the CDR3: TGTGCCAGCAAGGGCGCGGGCTCCTACGAGCAGTACTTC.

The rearrangement joins TRBV9 to TRBJ1-5; TRBD1 is a possible D gene (5 bases). The V end lost 2 bases, the J end lost 6 bases, and 12 bases lay between the germline ends. This CDR3 region has 14 residues. Germline V gene sequence: CDR1 SGDLS, CDR2 YYNGEE. The CDR3 nucleotides are TGTGCCAGCAGCGTGGGAGGGACGGGTCAGCCCCAGCATTTT. Protein sequence: CASSVGGTGQPQHF.

Remarks on this clone: This same CDR3 is encoded by further DNA sequences in the sample. The J gene is TRBJ2-7, the V gene TRBV18; the D gene is possibly TRBD2 (6 bases). CDR1 KGHSH and CDR2 LQKENI come from the germline V gene. This CDR3 has 13 residues. Trimming pared 5 bases from V and 4 bases from J, leaving 12 bases between. Written as DNA, the CDR3 is TGTGCCAGCTCAACGTCCGGGGGTTACGAGCAGTACTTC. It codes for CASSTSGGYEQYF.

This CDR3 reads CASSGTGDTDTQYF. In DNA, the CDR3 is TGTGCCAGCAGTGGGACAGGGGACACAGATACGCAGTATTTT. The rearrangement joins TRBV6-4 to TRBJ2-3, with 9 nucleotides matching TRBD1. CDR3 size: 14 residues. Germline V lookup: CDR1 MRHNA, CDR2 SNTAGT. Trimming took 4 bases from V and 2 from J; bases not matched to a gene: 1.